What follows are 32 T cell receptor beta chains derived from one specimen sequenced in a study of blood T cell repertoires in COVID-19. Clones were read by immunoSEQ multiplex PCR, and TCRdb kept only the in-frame ones, dropping some. Here the sample spans roughly 300,000 clones, 81% being singletons. Sequences were obtained from peripheral blood. These receptors came from a woman between 55 and 75 years old with active or convalescent COVID-19.

This clone has more than one count but fewer than ten. The V call is TRBV19, the J call TRBJ2-1, with TRBD2 matching over 8 bases. The CDR3 contains 13 residues. Germline V gives CDR1 LNHDA, CDR2 SQIVND (reference sequence). CDR3 coding DNA: TGTGGGGCGGGCGGGGGGATCCACAATGAGCAGTTCTTC. It codes for CGAGGGIHNEQFF.

This clone has just one count. The V and J genes are TRBV27 and TRBJ2-1; TRBD1 matches at 7 bases. The CDR3 has 16 residues. J was trimmed by 3 bases and V by 5 bases; bases with no gene match: 10. Germline V gene data show CDR1 as MNHEY and CDR2 as SMNVEV (reference sequence). Here the CDR3 reads CASSPTPGQFYNEQFF. CDR3 coding DNA: TGTGCCAGCAGTCCTACCCCGGGACAGTTCTACAATGAGCAGTTCTTC.

The V gene is TRBV7-3, the J gene TRBJ2-5; 11 nucleotides align to TRBD1. V gave up 2 bases and J gave up 5 bases; unmatched junction bases: 7. Germline values: CDR1 SGHTA, CDR2 FQGTGA. CDR3 length: 16 amino acids. CDR3 region: CASSLYRTGGRETQYF. The CDR3 DNA follows: TGTGCCAGCAGCTTATACCGGACAGGGGGCAGGGAGACCCAGTACTTC.

A single count supports this clone. The J gene is TRBJ2-5, the V gene TRBV5-1, with 9 bases aligning to TRBD1. Germline V lookup: CDR1 SGHRS, CDR2 YFSETQ. With V trimmed by 3 bases and J by 5 bases, 11 bases remained unmatched. This CDR3 comprises 16 residues. The CDR3 sequence: CASSSQGANGWETQYF. The CDR3 bases are TGCGCCAGCAGCTCACAGGGGGCGAACGGGTGGGAGACCCAGTACTTC.

The V and J genes are TRBV21-1 and TRBJ1-2; TRBD1, the table's D call, was not compared with the DNA. TRBV21-1 is marked as a pseudogene. The CDR3 length is 15 residues. CDR3: CASSLGRSAAYGYTF. The CDR3 DNA is TGTGCCAGCAGCCTGGGCCGGTCTGCCGCATATGGCTACACCTTC.

The chain joins TRBV5-4 to TRBJ1-2; D call uncertain. Between the trimmed V and J ends, which lost 2 bases and 5 bases, there was a span of 7 bases. Per the germline V gene, CDR1 is SGHNT and CDR2 is YYREEE (reference sequence). CDR3 length: 12 amino acids. This CDR3 is CASSFPGYGYTF. The CDR3 nucleotides read TGTGCCAGCAGCTTCCCAGGTTATGGCTACACCTTC.

This clone turned up a few times. Here the CDR3 reads CSATTGNTEAFF. The CDR3 DNA is TGCAGCGCCACGACAGGGAACACTGAAGCTTTCTTT. V gene TRBV29-1 combines with J gene TRBJ1-1; possible D gene TRBD1, 6 bases. Trimming removed 7 bases from V and 1 base from J, with 10 bases in between. Germline V gene sequence: CDR1 SQVTM, CDR2 ANQGSEA. The CDR3 extends over 12 amino acids.

This clone was found once. Here the CDR3 DNA reads TGTGCTAGTGGTTCATGGACATTAGAGGAGACCCAGTACTTC. It encodes CASGSWTLEETQYF. This rearrangement joins TRBV12-5 to TRBJ2-5; TRBD1 might be the D (5 bases). The CDR3 loop spans 14 amino acids. The germline gives CDR1 LGHNT, CDR2 FRNRAP. The V and J ends lost 4 bases and 5 bases respectively, with 14 bases between them.

The V gene is TRBV12-3 or TRBV12-4, the J gene TRBJ2-3; no clear D. Trimming took 5 bases from V and 1 from J, leaving 4 bases between them. CDR3 size: 12 residues. The CDR3 nucleotides read TGTGCCAGCAGTCCCGGCACAGATACGCAGTATTTT. Residues: CASSPGTDTQYF.

The chain recombines TRBV5-4 with TRBJ1-4, with TRBD1 as a possible D gene (5 bases). Germline assignment: CDR1 SGHNT and CDR2 YYREEE (reference sequence). The CDR3 is made up of 16 amino acids. The V gene lost 0 bases and the J gene lost 7 bases, with 16 bases spanning the gap. CDR3 in DNA: TGTGCCAGCAGCTTGGGTTTGGGCCAGGGCAGTGAAAAACTGTTTTTT. Encoded protein: CASSLGLGQGSEKLFF.

The chain recombines TRBV28 with TRBJ2-7; 8 nucleotides match TRBD2. After removal of 6 bases from V and 4 bases from J, the junction contained 8 bases not matched to a gene. CDR3 size: 14 residues. The germline V gene has CDR1 MDHEN and CDR2 SYDVKM. The CDR3 loop is CASRELADTYEQYF. Written as DNA, the CDR3 is TGTGCCAGCAGAGAACTAGCGGATACGTACGAGCAGTACTTC.

The CDR3 DNA reads as TGTGCCAGCAAGGTTAAACGGGCGGGGGCCATAACCGGGGAGCTGTTTTTT. Protein: CASKVKRAGAITGELFF. The chain employs TRBV2 and TRBJ2-2; maybe TRBD2 (7 bases). The germline V gene encodes CDR1 SNHLY and CDR2 FYNNEI. Between the trimmed V and J ends, which lost 7 bases and 5 bases, there was a span of 23 bases. The CDR3 length is 17 residues. Based on the CDR3 plus reference TRBV2 and TRBJ2-2, the full variable domain is EPEVTQTPSHQVTQMGQEVILRCVPISNHLYFYWYRQILGQKVEFLVSFYNNEISEKSEIFDDQFSVERPDGSNFTLKIRSTKLEDSAMYFCASKVKRAGAITGELFFGEGSRLTVL.

This clone has a handful of counts. V is TRBV18 and J is TRBJ1-1; 7 positions agree with TRBD1. CDR1 is KGHSH and CDR2 is LQKENI in the germline V gene. This CDR3 comprises 15 residues. The junction had 3 bases not matched to a gene; V was cut back by 0 bases and J by 2 bases. The CDR3 loop is CASSPPGTDNTEAFF. The CDR3, as DNA: TGTGCCAGCTCACCACCTGGGACAGACAACACTGAAGCTTTCTTT.

V usage is TRBV5-1 and J usage is TRBJ1-2; D may be TRBD1 (6 bases). Trimming took off 2 bases at V and 4 bases at J, with 12 bases between the two ends. CDR1 is SGHRS, CDR2 YFSETQ, per germline. The CDR3 consists of 14 residues. The CDR3 nucleotides read TGCGCCAGCAGCTTCCTACAGGGCCTCTATGGCTACACCTTC. Protein product: CASSFLQGLYGYTF.

The chain's CDR3 is CAWSTDRGRISNQPQHF. For the CDR3, the DNA is TGTGCCTGGAGTACCGACAGGGGGCGGATCAGCAATCAGCCCCAGCATTTT. The chain carries TRBV30 and TRBJ1-5; TRBD1 agrees at 10 bases. This CDR3 comprises 17 residues. Per the germline V gene, CDR1 is GTSNPN and CDR2 is SVGIG (reference sequence). V was clipped by 2 bases and J by 1 base; unmatched bases: 8.

This clone was found once. V and J are TRBV13 and TRBJ2-5; TRBD1 might be the D (5 bases). The CDR3 extends over 13 amino acids. Trimming cost V 3 bases and J 3 bases, with 8 bases left between them. Germline values: CDR1 PRHDT, CDR2 FYEKMQ (reference sequence). CDR3 DNA sequence: TGTGCCAGCAGCTTGGGCAGGGAAGAGACCCAGTACTTC. Its protein product is CASSLGREETQYF.

This clone occurred a few times. Written as DNA, the CDR3 is TGTGCCAGCAGCCAGACAGTATCCTACGAGCAGTACTTC. Amino acid sequence: CASSQTVSYEQYF. The V gene is TRBV7-2, the J gene TRBJ2-7, with a possible D match to TRBD1 (5 bases). In germline, CDR1 is SGHTA, CDR2 FQGNSA. V shed 5 bases and J shed 1 base, with 9 bases lying between them. This CDR3 contains 13 residues.

This sequence joins TRBV12-3 or TRBV12-4 and TRBJ1-1, with D possibly being TRBD1 (6 bases). This CDR3 has 10 amino acids. V was cut by 6 bases and J by 9 bases, with 8 bases left in between. CDR3 bases: TGTGCCAGCAGCCGGGACAAAGCTTTCTTT. It specifies CASSRDKAFF.

The chain couples TRBV6-5 to TRBJ1-1; D unresolved. The CDR3 runs 15 residues. CDR1 is MNHEY, CDR2 SVGAGI, per germline. V lost 0 bases to trimming and J lost 8 bases, with 16 bases between them. The CDR3 DNA sequence: TGTGCCAGCAGTTACTCGAGGGCGGGGTCCAGGGAAGCTTTCTTT. As protein: CASSYSRAGSREAFF.

This chain joins TRBV6-5 and TRBJ2-7; D gene unclear. V was shortened by 2 bases and J by 1 base, with 9 bases between the two germline ends. The CDR3 extends over 14 amino acids. Germline V gene lookup returns CDR1 MNHEY and CDR2 SVGAGI. The CDR3 sequence: CASSYEAASYEQYF. The CDR3 DNA follows: TGTGCCAGCAGTTACGAGGCAGCTTCCTACGAGCAGTACTTC.

The rearrangement joins TRBV12-5 to TRBJ1-3, with 10 bases that match TRBD1. This CDR3 contains 20 residues. CDR1 and CDR2 (germline): LGHNT, FRNRAP. V lost 0 bases and J lost 4; bases outside the gene matches: 15. This chain's CDR3 is CASGLVLGTGAHLEGNTIYF. CDR3 DNA sequence: TGTGCTAGTGGTTTGGTACTCGGGACAGGGGCCCACTTGGAAGGAAACACCATATATTTT. Full variable domain (outside the CDR3, taken from reference TRBV12-5 and TRBJ1-3): DARVTQTPRHKVTEMGQEVTMRCQPILGHNTVFWYRQTMMQGLELLAYFRNRAPLDDSGMPKDRFSAEMPDATLATLKIQPSEPRDSAVYFCASGLVLGTGAHLEGNTIYFGEGSWLTVV.

This clone appeared a few times. The chain is built from TRBV6-5 and TRBJ2-5; 8 bases fit TRBD1. This CDR3 is 13 amino acids long. CDR1 is MNHEY, CDR2 SVGAGI, per germline. The junction had 6 bases not matched to a gene; V was cut back by 8 bases and J by 4 bases. CDR3: CASGRDRGETQYF. CDR3 sequence (DNA): TGTGCCAGCGGACGAGACAGGGGAGAGACCCAGTACTTC.

In its sample, this clone was seen many times. The chain links TRBV9 to TRBJ1-6; D remains ambiguous. The V gene's germline CDR1 is SGDLS and CDR2 YYNGEE. This CDR3 has 13 amino acids. Between the trimmed V and J ends, which lost 6 bases and 5 bases, there was a span of 9 bases. CDR3 protein: CASTREDNSPLHF. In DNA, the CDR3 is TGTGCCAGCACGCGGGAGGATAATTCACCCCTCCACTTT.

The V and J genes are TRBV3-1 (or the pseudogene TRBV3-2) and TRBJ2-7; 8 bases agree with TRBD2. This CDR3 is built from 16 residues. Looked up from germline, CDR1 is LGHDT and CDR2 is YNNKEL (reference sequence). Trimming at V came to 4 bases and at J to 5 bases, leaving 13 bases not matched to a gene. CDR3 amino acids: CASSLPFRGGHDEQYF. CDR3 nucleotides: TGTGCCAGCAGCCTGCCATTTCGGGGGGGCCACGACGAGCAGTACTTC.

The chain joins TRBV20-1 to TRBJ1-6, with a possible D match to TRBD1 (6 bases). Trimming took 3 bases from V and 4 from J, leaving 13 bases between them. The CDR3 length is 15 residues. CDR1 and CDR2 (germline): DFQATT, SNEGSKA (reference sequence). CDR3 in DNA: TGCAGTGCTAGTCACCAAGGGGGTTATAATTCACCCCTCCACTTT. It codes for CSASHQGGYNSPLHF.

This chain connects TRBV19 to TRBJ1-2, with a tentative D call TRBD1 (6 bases). The CDR3 length is 14 residues. V lost 3 bases, J lost 6 bases, and 14 bases lay in between. Looked up from germline, CDR1 is LNHDA and CDR2 is SQIVND (reference sequence). CDR3 loop: CASSMKRGMDGYTF. The CDR3 DNA reads as TGTGCCAGTAGTATGAAAAGGGGGATGGATGGCTACACCTTC.

V gene TRBV3-1 (or the pseudogene TRBV3-2) combines with J gene TRBJ2-3; 14 positions agree with TRBD2. V trimming: 4 bases; J trimming: 2 bases; junction bases outside the gene matches: 5. This CDR3 has 17 amino acids. Germline V gene lookup returns CDR1 LGHDT and CDR2 YNNKEL (reference sequence). CDR3 region: CASSRGTSGGPTDTQYF. CDR3 nucleotides: TGTGCCAGCAGCCGCGGGACTAGCGGGGGCCCCACAGATACGCAGTATTTT.

The rearrangement joins TRBV19 to TRBJ1-3; 8 bases match TRBD1. Looked up from germline, CDR1 is LNHDA and CDR2 is SQIVND (reference sequence). The CDR3 extends over 16 amino acids. Trimming took 4 bases from V and 2 from J; bases not matched to a gene: 7. The CDR3 sequence is CASSKTHRGAGNTIYF. The CDR3 nucleotides are TGTGCCAGTAGTAAAACTCACAGGGGGGCTGGAAACACCATATATTTT.

The chain combines TRBV15 with TRBJ2-5; 7 bases are shared with TRBD1. Germline V gives CDR1 LNHNV, CDR2 YYDKDF (reference sequence). V lost 0 bases and J lost 4; bases outside the gene matches: 8. This CDR3 has 16 residues. The CDR3 DNA is TGTGCCACCAGCAGAGATAGGGGACAGTCACGAGAGACCCAGTACTTC. It encodes CATSRDRGQSRETQYF.

A word on this clone: In the same sample, other DNA sequences code for this CDR3. The chain carries TRBV7-3 and TRBJ1-1, with unresolved D. Trimming stripped 6 bases from V and 1 base from J, with 12 bases between. The CDR3 runs 14 residues. Germline CDR1 reads SGHTA; CDR2 reads FQGTGA. In DNA, the CDR3 is TGTGCCAGCAGTTTAGGCCCATCGAACACTGAAGCTTTCTTT. Its translation: CASSLGPSNTEAFF.

This rearrangement joins TRBV4-3 to TRBJ1-4, with TRBD1 matching 8 bases. J gave up 8 bases and V 0 bases, and 8 bases lay outside the gene matches. Germline V gene lookup returns CDR1 LGHNA and CDR2 YSLEER. This CDR3 region has 16 residues. The CDR3 sequence: CASSQDLVQGVEKLFF. Here the CDR3 DNA reads TGCGCCAGCAGCCAAGATTTGGTACAGGGGGTGGAAAAACTGTTTTTT.

V usage is TRBV28 and J usage is TRBJ1-1; D possibly corresponds to TRBD1 (5 bases). V lost 3 bases and J lost 5, with 13 bases in between. Germline CDR1 and CDR2: MDHEN and SYDVKM. The CDR3 loop spans 14 amino acids. CDR3 DNA sequence: TGTGCCAGCAGTTTGGGGGGTCTTAGTACTGAAGCTTTCTTT. This sequence encodes CASSLGGLSTEAFF.